This paragraph covers one T cell receptor beta chain sequence. Its antigen is undetermined. The length of the CDR3 is 12 residues. V was trimmed by 5 bases and J by 4 bases, leaving 6 bases between them. Germline CDR1 SQVTM, CDR2 ANQGSEA. The data originate from a study of CD8 T cells in Susac syndrome. Study outcomes and limitations: An acknowledgment was made by the study that its TCR sequencing and HLA analysis involved relatively few individuals.

Sequencing of TCR beta was undertaken in CD8+ and CD4+ T cells derived from blood. TEMRA cells were enriched by FACS, and CD4+ and CD8+ T cells were negatively isolated. Random hexamers were used to reverse transcribe roughly 0.45 to 1 ug of RNA. A multiplex approach, immunoSEQ multiplex PCR, amplified TCR beta CDR3 across 54 Vbeta and 13 Jbeta. TCRdb used MiXCR to reprocess the immunoSEQ multiplex PCR reads, holding one entry per CDR3 protein. The sample consists of some 300,000 distinct CDR3 sequences, over 75% of them appearing once. This chain links TRBV29-1 with TRBJ2-6; no definite D call. The TCR originated in a human donor with multiple sclerosis. Sequencing input: CD8+ T cells from PBMCs. The CDR3 coding sequence is TGCAGCGTTCTGTCAGGGGCCAACGTCCTGACTTTC. Translation gives CSVLSGANVLTF.